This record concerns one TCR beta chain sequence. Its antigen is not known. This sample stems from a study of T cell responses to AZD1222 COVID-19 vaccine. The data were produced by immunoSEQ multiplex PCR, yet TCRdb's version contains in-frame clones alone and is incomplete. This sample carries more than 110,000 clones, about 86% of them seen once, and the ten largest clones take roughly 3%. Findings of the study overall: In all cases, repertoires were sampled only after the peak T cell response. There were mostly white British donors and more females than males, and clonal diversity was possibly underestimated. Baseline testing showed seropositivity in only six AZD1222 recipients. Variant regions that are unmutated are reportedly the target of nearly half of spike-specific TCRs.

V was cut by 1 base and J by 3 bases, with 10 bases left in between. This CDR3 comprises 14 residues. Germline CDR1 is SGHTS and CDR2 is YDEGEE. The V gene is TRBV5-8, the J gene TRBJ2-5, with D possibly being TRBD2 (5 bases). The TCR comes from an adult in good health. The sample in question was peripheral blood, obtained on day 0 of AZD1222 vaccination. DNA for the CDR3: TGTGCCAGCAGCTTGTTCAGCGGTAAAGAGACCCAGTACTTC. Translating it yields CASSLFSGKETQYF. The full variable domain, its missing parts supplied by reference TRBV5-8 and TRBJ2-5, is EAGVTQSPTHLIKTRGQQATLRCSPISGHTSVYWYQQALGLGLQFLLWYDEGEERNRGNFPPRFSGRQFPNYSSELNVNALELEDSALYLCASSLFSGKETQYFGPGTRLLVL.